The rows below give T cell receptor beta chains drawn from one sample of a study of beta chain features in type 1 diabetes. Method: immunoSEQ multiplex PCR; TCRdb's copy keeps in-frame clones and lacks some. The data contain some 350,000 clones, about 10% of them singletons. What was sequenced was central memory CD4+ T cells from blood. These receptor sequences come from a man younger than 40 with type 1 diabetes. CDR3s include the opening cysteine and the closing phenylalanine or tryptophan. D genes are given only for firm matches. Expanded clones get a size class; other rows say once, few or many, or leave the size out.

J,size,D,V,CDR3,DNA
TRBJ1-2,NA,NA,TRBV4-1,CASSQDHGYTF,TGTGCCAGCAGCCAAGATCATGGCTACACCTTC
TRBJ1-5,NA,NA,TRBV6-6,CASSPSGRTNQPQHF,TGTGCCAGCAGTCCCTCGGGCAGGACCAATCAGCCCCAGCATTTT
TRBJ2-5,NA,NA,TRBV9,CASSVGWMSGDAETQYF,TGTGCCAGCAGCGTTGGGTGGATGTCAGGGGATGCGGAGACCCAGTACTTC
TRBJ2-4,few,NA,TRBV6-5,CAISTGLAKNIQYF,TGTGCCATCAGTACAGGACTAGCCAAAAACATTCAGTACTTC
TRBJ2-6,few,TRBD2,TRBV7-8,CASSLTSGRATGANVLTF,TGTGCCAGCAGCTTGACTAGCGGGAGGGCGACTGGGGCCAACGTCCTGACTTTC
TRBJ2-7,few,TRBD1,TRBV7-3,CASSLQQGSYEQYF,TGTGCCAGCAGCCTCCAACAGGGGAGCTACGAGCAGTACTTC
TRBJ2-7,NA,NA,TRBV6-6,CASISGAYTYEQYF,TGTGCCAGCATCTCGGGTGCGTACACCTACGAGCAGTACTTC
TRBJ2-1,NA,NA,TRBV6-5,CATARRDEQFF,TGTGCCACCGCGAGGCGGGATGAGCAGTTCTTC
TRBJ2-7,many,NA,TRBV2,CASSPTGISYEQYF,TGTGCCAGCAGTCCCACCGGGATTTCCTACGAGCAGTACTTC
TRBJ2-7,NA,TRBD1,TRBV5-1,CASSLWDRTYEQYF,TGCGCCAGCAGCTTGTGGGACAGAACCTACGAGCAGTACTTC
TRBJ2-7,many,TRBD1,TRBV5-1,CASSLAGTGQYF,TGCGCCAGCAGCTTGGCCGGGACAGGGCAGTACTTC